This T cell receptor beta chain was recovered during a study of OX40 agonist ivuxolimab in advanced cancers. Germline V CDR1 and CDR2: SGHTA, FQGNSA. V was clipped by 5 bases and J by 5 bases, with 10 bases between them. The CDR3 consists of 13 residues. Data came from immunoSEQ multiplex PCR; TCRdb stores just in-frame clones and leaves some out. The top ten hold 2% to 3% of the sample, which has approximately 82,000 clones, approximately 85% seen once. This material consisted of CD4+ or CD8+ T cells sorted from blood, taken in a trial of the OX40 agonist ivuxolimab. The J gene is TRBJ1-5, the V gene TRBV7-2; D gene ambiguous. The sequence derives from an adult with an advanced solid tumor such as melanoma, head and neck, liver or kidney cancer. Here the CDR3 DNA reads TGTGCCAGCAGCCCTCTTTTCGATCAGCCCCAGCATTTT. As protein: CASSPLFDQPQHF.